The 2 T cell receptor beta chains below all came from one sample that was sequenced in a study of T cell responses to AZD1222 COVID-19 vaccine (dated by TCRdb to about 2021). Libraries were made using the immunoSEQ multiplex PCR assay. In TCRdb, the immuneACCESS table is reduced to in-frame sequences with V and J assigned. These tables do not hold every clone; where another copy was compared, an unresolved V gene accounts for under half, and the others remain unexplained. The sample contains more than 90,000 clones, approximately 87% of them found a single time. Approximately 10% of the sample is in the top ten clones. This sample's time point label indicates: about 28 days (+/-7) after the second vaccine dose. The sample consisted of peripheral blood, taken 28 days after the second AZD1222 dose. The receptors were sampled from an adult who received the AZD1222 COVID-19 vaccine.

The rearrangement links TRBV5-8 to TRBJ2-5; 7 nucleotides line up with TRBD1. Germline CDR1 reads SGHTS; CDR2 reads YDEGEE. The CDR3 loop spans 15 amino acids. Trimming took 1 base from V and 0 from J; bases not matched to a gene: 3. The CDR3, as DNA: TGTGCCAGCAGCTTGCCGACAGGGTACCAAGAGACCCAGTACTTC. Translating gives CASSLPTGYQETQYF.

This chain joins TRBV14 and TRBJ1-6; D is perhaps TRBD1 (6 bases). Trimming pared 4 bases from V and 8 bases from J, leaving 12 bases between. Germline CDR1 and CDR2: SGHDN and FVKESK. This CDR3 region has 14 residues. CDR3 amino acids: CASSPINRDSPLHF. CDR3 coding DNA: TGTGCCAGCAGCCCGATTAACAGGGATTCACCCCTCCACTTT.